Each of the 14 T cell receptor beta chains below was sequenced from the same sample in a study of early T cells in non-severe SARS-CoV-2 infection. Using its own MiXCR run on the 5' RACE reads, TCRdb lists one record per CDR3 protein. Among 68,000 or so distinct CDR3 sequences listed, about a tenth were seen once. Sequencing was done on a sample of whole blood. The source of these receptors is an adult who was a healthcare worker with PCR-confirmed SARS-CoV-2 infection or an uninfected control (not recorded which).

The V call is TRBV20-1, the J call TRBJ2-2; no definite D call. The V gene lost 6 bases and the J gene lost 5 bases, with 13 bases spanning the gap. Germline V gene sequence: CDR1 DFQATT, CDR2 SNEGSKA (reference sequence). The CDR3 consists of 13 residues. The CDR3 DNA is TGCAGTGCCGAACCTCTAGGGACCGGGGAGCTGTTTTTT. Translation gives CSAEPLGTGELFF.

The table lists this clonotype with a few counts. The CDR3 spells CASRRGEQYF. The CDR3 DNA is TGTGCCAGCAGACGCGGCGAGCAGTACTTC. The chain joins TRBV28 to TRBJ2-7; unclear D gene. Germline CDR1 and CDR2: MDHEN and SYDVKM. V was shortened by 6 bases and J by 6 bases, with 6 bases between the two germline ends. CDR3 size: 10 residues.

This clonotype was recorded at least ten times. The chain couples TRBV20-1 to TRBJ2-7; D unresolved. Germline assignment: CDR1 DFQATT and CDR2 SNEGSKA (reference sequence). Trimming removed 0 bases from V and 2 bases from J, with 5 bases in between. The length of the CDR3 is 12 residues. The CDR3 DNA sequence: TGCAGTGCTAGAGAAGTTACCTACGAGCAGTACTTC. Amino acid sequence: CSAREVTYEQYF.

The genes are TRBV12-3 or TRBV12-4 and TRBJ2-2; 13 bases fit TRBD2. The CDR3 length is 15 residues. The ends lost 1 base at V and 9 bases at J; junction bases unmatched: 2. The CDR3 sequence is CASSLGLAGGRELFF. The CDR3 DNA sequence: TGTGCCAGCAGTTTAGGACTAGCGGGAGGCCGGGAGCTGTTTTTT.

In its sample, this clonotype was seen a few times. The chain recombines TRBV7-9 with TRBJ2-5; TRBD2 aligns across 13 bases. With V trimmed by 5 bases and J by 4 bases, 7 bases remained unmatched. From germline, CDR1 is SEHNR and CDR2 FQNEAQ (reference sequence). The CDR3 loop spans 16 amino acids. The CDR3 protein is CASSPGLAGVSETQYF. The CDR3 nucleotides are TGTGCCAGCAGCCCCGGACTAGCGGGAGTATCAGAGACCCAGTACTTC.

This clonotype was seen only a few times. This rearrangement joins TRBV29-1 to TRBJ1-4; D is unclear. The ends were cut back, 7 bases at V and 8 bases at J, with 17 bases in the middle. This CDR3 is built from 13 residues. The V gene's germline CDR1 is SQVTM and CDR2 ANQGSEA. CDR3 loop: CSAAGPQREKLFF. The CDR3 nucleotides read TGCAGCGCCGCCGGGCCACAGAGGGAAAAACTGTTTTTT.

This clonotype was seen only a few times. The chain employs TRBV12-3 or TRBV12-4 and TRBJ2-7, with unresolved D. V shed 2 bases and J shed 6 bases, with 14 bases lying between them. This CDR3 is 14 amino acids long. CDR3 in DNA: TGTGCCAGCAGTTTAAGTGTAGGCCCGTCCGAGCAGTACTTC. This translates into CASSLSVGPSEQYF.

Details on this clonotype: A read error may produce the germline difference seen at one junction end. Written as DNA, the CDR3 is TGTGCCAGCAGCCTTCAAGGGGACTCTCGGATCTTC. Translated: CASSLQGDSRIF. The rearrangement uses TRBV2 and TRBJ2-7; a possible D gene is TRBD2 (6 bases). The CDR3 has 12 amino acids. The germline CDR1 and CDR2 sequences are SNHLY and FYNNEI.

This clonotype came up a few times. The V call is TRBV28, the J call TRBJ2-1; no reliable D call. Trimming took 2 bases from V and 7 from J, leaving 9 bases between them. This CDR3 is 13 amino acids long. CDR1 is MDHEN and CDR2 is SYDVKM in the germline V gene. In DNA form, the CDR3 reads TGTGCCAGCAGTTTAGGCAGTAGGAATGAGCAGTTCTTC. The encoded protein is CASSLGSRNEQFF.

There are many counts of this clonotype. The rearrangement uses TRBV11-2 and TRBJ2-7, with a possible D match to TRBD2 (6 bases). Trimming stripped 1 base from V and 8 bases from J, with 21 bases between. This CDR3 is built from 16 residues. Germline CDR1 reads SGHAT; CDR2 reads FQNNGV. The CDR3 bases are TGTGCCAGCAGCTTAGTCCCGACTAGGTCTACGGGGAAGCAGTACTTC. Protein sequence: CASSLVPTRSTGKQYF. The variable domain in full, completed from reference TRBV11-2 and TRBJ2-7, reads EAGVAQSPRYKIIEKRQSVAFWCNPISGHATLYWYQQILGQGPKLLIQFQNNGVVDDSQLPKDRFSAERLKGVDSTLKIQPAKLEDSAVYLCASSLVPTRSTGKQYFGPGTRLTVT.

This clonotype was observed at least ten times. This chain connects TRBV2 to TRBJ1-5; D possibly corresponds to TRBD1 (5 bases). Between the trimmed V and J ends, which lost 5 bases and 3 bases, there was a span of 14 bases. Germline V lookup: CDR1 SNHLY, CDR2 FYNNEI. CDR3 size: 15 residues. The CDR3 here is CASSPVDSLNQPQHF. DNA of the CDR3: TGTGCCAGCAGTCCTGTCGACAGCCTCAATCAGCCCCAGCATTTT. The full variable domain, completed using reference TRBV2 and TRBJ1-5, is EPEVTQTPSHQVTQMGQEVILRCVPISNHLYFYWYRQILGQKVEFLVSFYNNEISEKSEIFDDQFSVERPDGSNFTLKIRSTKLEDSAMYFCASSPVDSLNQPQHFGDGTRLSIL.

The rearrangement links TRBV29-1 to TRBJ2-2; the D gene is possibly TRBD2 (5 bases). The germline V gene encodes CDR1 SQVTM and CDR2 ANQGSEA. This CDR3 is built from 12 residues. Between the trimmed V and J ends, which lost 4 bases and 6 bases, there was a span of 9 bases. This chain's CDR3 is CSVGRAAGELFF. The CDR3 DNA follows: TGCAGCGTTGGTCGAGCGGCCGGGGAGCTGTTTTTT.

V is TRBV5-6 and J is TRBJ2-5; no firm D call. Germline V CDR1 and CDR2: SGHDT, YYEEEE. The ends were cut back, 4 bases at V and 0 bases at J, with 7 bases in the middle. CDR3 size: 13 residues. This CDR3 reads CASSHNHQETQYF. In DNA, the CDR3 is TGTGCCAGCAGCCATAATCACCAAGAGACCCAGTACTTC.

V is TRBV7-2 and J is TRBJ2-3; 7 bases match TRBD2. The V segment lost 5 bases and the J segment 3 bases; nucleotides outside the gene matches: 8. Germline values: CDR1 SGHTA, CDR2 FQGNSA. This CDR3 is 15 amino acids long. The CDR3 DNA reads as TGTGCCAGCAGCCGCGGCGGGGGAGTAACAGATACGCAGTATTTT. Translated: CASSRGGGVTDTQYF.